This TCR beta chain was found in a study of control samples from healthy donors and cancer patients. Clones were sequenced by immunoSEQ multiplex PCR, and TCRdb holds only the in-frame ones, with some missing. The table records 150,000 to 200,000 clones, 90% to 95% of them present only once. CDR1 SGHRS and CDR2 YFSETQ come from the germline V gene. The CDR3 covers 16 residues. V gave up 2 bases and J gave up 4 bases; unmatched junction bases: 7. The source material was blood. This chain connects TRBV5-1 to TRBJ2-2; TRBD1 matches at 8 bases. The clonotype originates from a woman between 18 and 30 years old in good health. The CDR3 loop is CASSLPRGQRTGELFF. The CDR3 bases are TGCGCCAGCAGCTTACCCAGGGGGCAACGCACCGGGGAGCTGTTTTTT.